Below are 32 T cell receptor beta chains sequenced from a single sample in a study of T-cell memory formation after mild COVID-19. TCRdb re-called the 5' RACE reads with MiXCR, one entry per CDR3 protein. The repertoire holds approximately 480,000 distinct CDR3 sequences, with around a sixth as singletons. The sequenced material came from PBMCs or a T cell subset sorted from them (not recorded which). Source of these receptors: an adult woman who had mild COVID-19 (a few samples of this study predate the infection). Cell type and time point are not known.

This rearrangement joins TRBV11-2 to TRBJ2-7; the match to TRBD2 covers 7 bases. CDR3 length: 15 residues. The trim removed 5 bases at V and 0 bases at J, leaving 7 bases unmatched. Germline CDR1 SGHAT, CDR2 FQNNGV. CDR3 region: CASSRESGGSYEQYF. The CDR3 DNA sequence: TGTGCCAGCAGCCGAGAGTCGGGAGGCTCCTACGAGCAGTACTTC.

This clonotype showed up just a few times. V usage is TRBV3-1 and J usage is TRBJ2-5, with D maybe TRBD2 (5 bases). V gave up 0 bases and J gave up 2 bases, with 10 bases separating them. The CDR3 is 15 amino acids. In germline, CDR1 is LGHDT, CDR2 YNNKEL (reference sequence). The CDR3 loop reads CASSQDLERQETQYF. The DNA of the CDR3 is TGTGCCAGCAGCCAAGATCTCGAGCGGCAAGAGACCCAGTACTTC.

This chain connects TRBV27 to TRBJ2-7; D possibly corresponds to TRBD2 (5 bases). The CDR3 length is 13 residues. Germline V gives CDR1 MNHEY, CDR2 SMNVEV (reference sequence). V lost 0 bases and J lost 6, with 9 bases in between. In nucleotides, the CDR3 is TGTGCCAGCAGTTTATCGAGGACTCGCGAGCAGTACTTC. Its translation: CASSLSRTREQYF.

This clonotype was seen a handful of times. J is TRBJ2-1 and V is TRBV11-3; 11 nucleotides align to TRBD2. Losses at the gene ends were 6 bases for V and 5 bases for J; bases not matched to a gene: 6. This CDR3 spans 15 amino acids. The germline V gene has CDR1 SGHNT and CDR2 YENEEA. CDR3 protein: CASRRGTSGNNEQFF. CDR3 sequence (DNA): TGTGCCAGCAGGAGGGGGACTAGCGGAAACAATGAGCAGTTCTTC.

This clonotype was found a few times. The chain recombines TRBV30 with TRBJ2-7; possible D gene TRBD1, 6 bases. This CDR3 has 12 amino acids. Germline CDR1 is GTSNPN and CDR2 is SVGIG (reference sequence). With 5 bases removed from V and 0 bases from J, the gap between germline ends came to 8 bases. In DNA, the CDR3 is TGTGCCTGGTCGGACAGCTCCTACGAGCAGTACTTC. Amino acid sequence: CAWSDSSYEQYF.

The genes are TRBV18 and TRBJ2-7, with 7 bases lining up with TRBD1. Trimming at V came to 4 bases and at J to 4 bases, leaving 7 bases not matched to a gene. From germline, CDR1 is KGHSH and CDR2 LQKENI. The CDR3 contains 14 residues. The CDR3 DNA reads TGTGCCAGCTCACAAGACAGGGTTTCTTACGAGCAGTACTTC. Translated, it gives CASSQDRVSYEQYF. Combining the CDR3 with reference TRBV18 and TRBJ2-7 gives the whole variable domain NAGVMQNPRHLVRRRGQEARLRCSPMKGHSHVYWYRQLPEEGLKFMVYLQKENIIDESGMPKERFSAEFPKEGPSILRIQQVVRGDSAAYFCASSQDRVSYEQYFGPGTRLTVT.

The chain uses TRBV12-3 or TRBV12-4 and TRBJ1-1; 11 nucleotides line up with TRBD1. J gave up 4 bases and V 6 bases, and 7 bases lay outside the gene matches. The CDR3 is made up of 15 amino acids. CDR3 DNA: TGTGCCAGCAGGGGGACAGGGGGGCCGCGCACTGAAGCTTTCTTT. It encodes CASRGTGGPRTEAFF.

The chain employs TRBV12-3 or TRBV12-4 and TRBJ1-5, with 9 positions matching TRBD1. The CDR3 totals 16 residues. V lost 2 bases to trimming and J lost 2 bases; unmatched junction nucleotides: 4. CDR3: CASSLYRGQGNQPQHF. Written as DNA, the CDR3 is TGTGCCAGCAGTTTATACAGGGGGCAAGGCAATCAGCCCCAGCATTTT.

This clonotype was counted between two and nine times. CDR3 residues: CASSLGGRTGGYTF. CDR3 nucleotide sequence: TGTGCCAGCAGCTTGGGGGGGCGGACCGGTGGCTACACCTTC. The chain couples TRBV7-9 to TRBJ1-2, with D perhaps matching TRBD1 (6 bases). CDR1 and CDR2 (germline): SEHNR, FQNEAQ (reference sequence). The CDR3 covers 14 residues. Trimming cost V 3 bases and J 7 bases, with 15 bases left between them.

This clonotype was seen more than once but under ten times. The V call is TRBV12-3 or TRBV12-4, the J call TRBJ2-1; 11 nucleotides align to TRBD2. Unmatched junction bases numbered 2, after V lost 4 bases and J lost 6 bases. This CDR3 has 14 residues. The CDR3 sequence: CASSSSGRPNEQFF. DNA of the CDR3: TGTGCCAGCAGTTCTAGCGGGAGGCCCAATGAGCAGTTCTTC.

This clonotype has just a few counts. V is TRBV7-2 and J is TRBJ1-4; no clear D gene. The germline V and J ends were trimmed by 6 bases and 4 bases, with 15 bases remaining between them. Germline V gene sequence: CDR1 SGHTA, CDR2 FQGNSA. This CDR3 contains 15 residues. Written as DNA, the CDR3 is TGTGCCAGCAGTTCAGAAGGGTGGAATAATGAAAAACTGTTTTTT. Translation: CASSSEGWNNEKLFF. Together with reference TRBV7-2 and TRBJ1-4, the CDR3 gives the full variable domain: GAGVSQSPSNKVTEKGKDVELRCDPISGHTALYWYRQSLGQGLEFLIYFQGNSAPDKSGLPSDRFSAERTGGSVSTLTIQRTQQEDSAVYLCASSSEGWNNEKLFFGSGTQLSVL.

The gene calls are TRBV12-3 or TRBV12-4 and TRBJ2-1; 13 nucleotides agree with TRBD2. The J segment lost 5 bases and the V segment lost 8 bases, leaving 3 bases of the junction unmatched. CDR3 size: 14 residues. CDR3 sequence: CASGGLAGDNEQFF. As DNA, the CDR3 is TGTGCCAGCGGCGGACTAGCGGGAGACAATGAGCAGTTCTTC.

The chain links TRBV24-1 to TRBJ2-1, with TRBD2 identical over 9 bases. CDR1 is KGHDR, CDR2 SFDVKD, per germline. The CDR3 consists of 17 residues. With V trimmed by 9 bases and J by 2 bases, 13 bases remained unmatched. CDR3 in amino acids: CATGGGFLAGTYNEQFF. For the CDR3, the DNA is TGTGCCACCGGCGGGGGGTTTCTAGCGGGGACCTACAATGAGCAGTTCTTC.

This clonotype was detected a few times. The rearrangement links TRBV29-1 to TRBJ1-2, with D perhaps matching TRBD1 (5 bases). The germline gives CDR1 SQVTM, CDR2 ANQGSEA. V dropped 3 bases and J dropped 8 bases, with 22 bases sitting between them. The CDR3 is made up of 15 amino acids. DNA of the CDR3: TGCAGCGTTGATTATGAAGGAGCCCCAGGGAGGGGCTACACCTTC. Residues: CSVDYEGAPGRGYTF.

V and J are TRBV19 and TRBJ2-2; perhaps TRBD2 as D (7 bases). Trimming left V 3 bases short and J 7 bases short, with 18 bases between. CDR3 size: 16 residues. Germline values: CDR1 LNHDA, CDR2 SQIVND (reference sequence). The CDR3 DNA reads TGTGCCAGTAGTATGGAGGGTTTGCGGGGGCGCGGGGAGCTGTTTTTT. As protein: CASSMEGLRGRGELFF.

This clonotype appeared a few times. The chain is built from TRBV7-9 and TRBJ2-1, with a possible D match to TRBD2 (7 bases). The CDR3 covers 14 residues. The V and J ends lost 6 bases and 9 bases respectively, with 18 bases between them. Germline CDR1 is SEHNR and CDR2 is FQNEAQ (reference sequence). The DNA for the CDR3 is TGTGCCAGCAGTTGGGGGGGCGGATCAAGTGAGCAGTTCTTC. Protein product: CASSWGGGSSEQFF.

This clonotype was recorded many times. The junction shows a germline mismatch at one end, possibly a read error. The chain employs TRBV12-3 or TRBV12-4 and TRBJ1-2; D is uncertain. This CDR3 has 9 residues. CDR3 DNA sequence: TGTGCCAGCACCGTCCATCGACCATTC. As protein: CASTVHRPF.

The rearrangement joins TRBV20-1 to TRBJ1-1; unclear D gene. With 2 bases removed from V and 3 bases from J, the gap between germline ends came to 16 bases. CDR3 size: 15 residues. Germline-derived CDR1 and CDR2 are DFQATT and SNEGSKA (reference sequence). The CDR3 spells CSARPSGSRDTEAFF. The DNA of the CDR3 is TGCAGTGCTAGACCCTCCGGGTCTCGGGACACTGAAGCTTTCTTT.

The rearrangement links TRBV7-6 to TRBJ2-3, with TRBD2 identical over 10 bases. The CDR3 is made up of 15 amino acids. Germline trimming cut 0 bases from V and 4 bases from J; bases unmatched to any gene: 1. Germline CDR1 reads SGHVS; CDR2 reads FNYEAQ. CDR3: CASSLALAGADTQYF. The CDR3 nucleotides read TGTGCCAGCAGCTTAGCCCTAGCGGGAGCAGATACGCAGTATTTT.

The J gene is TRBJ1-1, the V gene TRBV30, with TRBD1 as a possible D gene (6 bases). The CDR3 runs 14 residues. V lost 5 bases, J lost 1 base, and 14 bases lay in between. The germline V gene has CDR1 GTSNPN and CDR2 SVGIG (reference sequence). This CDR3 is CAWAPGGANTEAFF. The CDR3 bases are TGTGCCTGGGCCCCTGGGGGGGCGAACACTGAAGCTTTCTTT.

The rearrangement joins TRBV6-5 to TRBJ1-2; 10 bases map to TRBD1. The length of the CDR3 is 14 residues. V was clipped by 6 bases and J by 6 bases; unmatched bases: 7. In germline, CDR1 is MNHEY, CDR2 SVGAGI. The CDR3 spells CASRGSGTGDGYTF. Written as DNA, the CDR3 is TGTGCCAGCAGGGGGTCCGGGACAGGGGATGGCTACACCTTC.

As DNA, the CDR3 is TGTGCCAGCTCCTCCTCCCGAAGGGGGGCGGACAATGAGCAGTTCTTC. It encodes CASSSSRRGADNEQFF. V is TRBV11-3 and J is TRBJ2-1; the D gene could be TRBD1 or TRBD2 (6 bases each). The length of the CDR3 is 16 residues. The V gene's germline CDR1 is SGHNT and CDR2 YENEEA. Trimming shortened V by 8 bases and J by 5 bases, and 22 bases separated the two germline ends.

In this sample, this clonotype turned up many times. The rearrangement links TRBV7-3 to TRBJ2-7; unclear D gene. Germline V gene sequence: CDR1 SGHTA, CDR2 FQGTGA. The germline V and J ends were trimmed by 5 bases and 2 bases, with 13 bases remaining between them. The CDR3 contains 14 residues. The DNA of the CDR3 is TGTGCCAGCAGCCATTTGACAACCCCCTACGAGCAGTACTTC. It encodes CASSHLTTPYEQYF.

The chain is built from TRBV7-6 and TRBJ1-1; D is undetermined. The ends were cut back, 3 bases at V and 3 bases at J, with 11 bases in the middle. The CDR3 spans 14 residues. The germline V gene encodes CDR1 SGHVS and CDR2 FNYEAQ. The CDR3 loop is CASSFPGSHTEAFF. CDR3 DNA sequence: TGTGCCAGCAGCTTTCCGGGGTCGCACACTGAAGCTTTCTTT. Full variable domain (missing parts from reference TRBV7-6 and TRBJ1-1): GAGVSQSPRYKVTKRGQDVALRCDPISGHVSLYWYRQALGQGPEFLTYFNYEAQQDKSGLPNDRFSAERPEGSISTLTIQRTEQRDSAMYRCASSFPGSHTEAFFGQGTRLTVV.

This chain connects TRBV4-3 to TRBJ2-1; 14 bases are a match to TRBD2. V lost 4 bases and J lost 0; bases outside the gene matches: 8. The CDR3 contains 19 residues. From germline, CDR1 is LGHNA and CDR2 YSLEER. The CDR3 coding sequence is TGCGCCAGCAGCCCCCAGGTGACTAGCGGGAGGGGCTCCTACAATGAGCAGTTCTTC. The encoded protein is CASSPQVTSGRGSYNEQFF.

The chain has TRBV25-1 and TRBJ2-7; no definite D call. Germline V gene lookup returns CDR1 MGHDK and CDR2 SYGVNS. The CDR3 covers 10 residues. Trimming took off 4 bases at V and 6 bases at J, with 4 bases between the two ends. The CDR3 reads CASSVLEQYF. In DNA form, the CDR3 reads TGTGCCAGCAGTGTTCTCGAGCAGTACTTC.

This chain connects TRBV4-3 to TRBJ2-1; 13 positions match TRBD2. This CDR3 comprises 20 residues. The germline CDR1 and CDR2 sequences are LGHNA and YSLEER. The ends lost 0 bases at V and 4 bases at J; junction bases unmatched: 12. The DNA of the CDR3 is TGCGCCAGCAGCCAAGATCCCGGGGGACTAGCGGGATCCTTGTACAATGAGCAGTTCTTC. It specifies CASSQDPGGLAGSLYNEQFF.

The rearrangement uses TRBV5-1 and TRBJ1-1; D remains ambiguous. The CDR3 extends over 14 amino acids. Germline CDR1 and CDR2: SGHRS and YFSETQ. Trimming shortened V by 4 bases and J by 0 bases, and 10 bases separated the two germline ends. CDR3 region: CASSGGLMNTEAFF. CDR3 coding DNA: TGCGCCAGCAGCGGCGGCCTTATGAACACTGAAGCTTTCTTT.

The gene calls are TRBV6-1 and TRBJ2-1, with a possible D match to TRBD1 (6 bases). CDR1 and CDR2 (germline): MNHNS, SASEGT. The V gene lost 2 bases and the J gene lost 7 bases, with 21 bases spanning the gap. The CDR3 runs to 17 residues. CDR3 residues: CASSETVGQGMRNEQFF. In DNA, the CDR3 is TGTGCCAGCAGTGAAACTGTCGGGCAGGGGATGCGAAATGAGCAGTTCTTC.

The V gene is TRBV12-3 or TRBV12-4, the J gene TRBJ2-1; 9 bases fit TRBD2. The V segment lost 8 bases and the J segment 4 bases; nucleotides outside the gene matches: 15. The CDR3 consists of 17 residues. CDR3 region: CASGDAPSGRPYNEQFF. The CDR3 DNA is TGTGCCAGCGGGGACGCTCCAAGCGGGAGGCCTTACAATGAGCAGTTCTTC.

J is TRBJ2-7 and V is TRBV7-2; TRBD2 matches at 9 bases. Germline values: CDR1 SGHTA, CDR2 FQGNSA. The CDR3 has 16 residues. Trimming took 6 bases from V and 0 from J; bases not matched to a gene: 9. This chain's CDR3 is CASSFSGSGSSYEQYF. DNA of the CDR3: TGTGCCAGCAGTTTTAGCGGGAGTGGGAGCTCCTACGAGCAGTACTTC.

Only a few counts were recorded for this clonotype. The chain has TRBV7-9 and TRBJ2-7, with TRBD1 identical over 10 bases. The germline gives CDR1 SEHNR, CDR2 FQNEAQ (reference sequence). The CDR3 has 15 residues. V shed 2 bases and J 7 bases; nucleotides not matched to a gene: 8. The CDR3 is CASSLFGTGASEQYF. The CDR3 DNA sequence: TGTGCCAGCAGCTTATTCGGGACAGGGGCCAGTGAGCAGTACTTC.